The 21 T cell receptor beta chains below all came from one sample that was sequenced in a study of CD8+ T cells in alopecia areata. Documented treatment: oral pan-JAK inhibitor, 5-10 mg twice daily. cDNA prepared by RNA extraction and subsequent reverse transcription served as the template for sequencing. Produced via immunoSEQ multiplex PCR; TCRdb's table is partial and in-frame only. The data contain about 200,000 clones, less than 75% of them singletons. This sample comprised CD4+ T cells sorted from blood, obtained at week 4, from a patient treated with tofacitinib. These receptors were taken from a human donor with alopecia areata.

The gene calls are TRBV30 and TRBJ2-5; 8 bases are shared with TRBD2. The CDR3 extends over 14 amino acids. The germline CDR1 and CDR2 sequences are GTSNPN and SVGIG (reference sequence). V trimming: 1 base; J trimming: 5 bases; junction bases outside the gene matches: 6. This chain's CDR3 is CAWSAAGGPETQYF. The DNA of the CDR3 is TGTGCCTGGAGTGCTGCGGGGGGACCGGAGACCCAGTACTTC.

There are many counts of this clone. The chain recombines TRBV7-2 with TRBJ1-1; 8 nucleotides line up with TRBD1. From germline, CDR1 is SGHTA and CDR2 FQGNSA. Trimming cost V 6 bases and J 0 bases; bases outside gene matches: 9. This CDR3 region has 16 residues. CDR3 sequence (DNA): TGTGCCAGCAGTCCTTTCAGGGGGCGCGTGAACACTGAAGCTTTCTTT. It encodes CASSPFRGRVNTEAFF. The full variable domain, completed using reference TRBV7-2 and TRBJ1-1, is GAGVSQSPSNKVTEKGKDVELRCDPISGHTALYWYRQSLGQGLEFLIYFQGNSAPDKSGLPSDRFSAERTGGSVSTLTIQRTQQEDSAVYLCASSPFRGRVNTEAFFGQGTRLTVV.

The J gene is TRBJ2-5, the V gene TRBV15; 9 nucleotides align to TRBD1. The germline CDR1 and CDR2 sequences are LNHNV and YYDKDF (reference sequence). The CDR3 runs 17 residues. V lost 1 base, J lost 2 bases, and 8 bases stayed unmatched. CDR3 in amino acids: CATSRGRDRVSQETQYF. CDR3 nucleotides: TGTGCCACCAGCAGAGGCCGGGACAGGGTTTCGCAAGAGACCCAGTACTTC.

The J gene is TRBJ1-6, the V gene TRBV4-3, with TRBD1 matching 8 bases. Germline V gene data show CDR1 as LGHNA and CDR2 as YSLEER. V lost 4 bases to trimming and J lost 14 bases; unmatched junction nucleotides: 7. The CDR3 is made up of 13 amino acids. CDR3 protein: CASSPDRVRSLHF. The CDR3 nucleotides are TGCGCCAGCAGCCCGGACAGGGTTCGGTCCCTCCACTTT.

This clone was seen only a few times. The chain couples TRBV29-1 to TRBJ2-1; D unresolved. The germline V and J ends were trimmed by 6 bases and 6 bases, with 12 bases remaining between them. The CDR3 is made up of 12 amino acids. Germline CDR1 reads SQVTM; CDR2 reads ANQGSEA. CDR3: CSVKGSINEQFF. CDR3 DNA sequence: TGCAGCGTGAAAGGGTCCATCAATGAGCAGTTCTTC.

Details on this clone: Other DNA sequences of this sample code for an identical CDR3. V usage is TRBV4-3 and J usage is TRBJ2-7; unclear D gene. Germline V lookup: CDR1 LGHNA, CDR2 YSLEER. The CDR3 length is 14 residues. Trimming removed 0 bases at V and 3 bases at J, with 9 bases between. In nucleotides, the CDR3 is TGCGCCAGCAGCCAAGAGGGCAGAGGCTACGAGCAGTACTTC. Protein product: CASSQEGRGYEQYF.

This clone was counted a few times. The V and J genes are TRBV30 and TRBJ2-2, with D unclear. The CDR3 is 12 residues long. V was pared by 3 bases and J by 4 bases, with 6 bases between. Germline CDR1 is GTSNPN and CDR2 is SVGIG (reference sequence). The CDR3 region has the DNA TGTGCCTGGAGATGGGTCACCGGGGAGCTGTTTTTT. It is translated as CAWRWVTGELFF.

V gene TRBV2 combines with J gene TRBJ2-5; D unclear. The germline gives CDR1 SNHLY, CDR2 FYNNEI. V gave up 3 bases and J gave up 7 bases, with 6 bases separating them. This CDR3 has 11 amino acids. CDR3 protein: CASSEIRTQYF. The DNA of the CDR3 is TGTGCCAGCAGTGAGATTCGGACCCAGTACTTC.

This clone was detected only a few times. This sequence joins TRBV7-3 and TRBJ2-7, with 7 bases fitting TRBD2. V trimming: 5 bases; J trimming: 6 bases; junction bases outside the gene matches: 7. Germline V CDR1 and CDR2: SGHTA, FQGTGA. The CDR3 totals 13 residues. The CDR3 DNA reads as TGTGCCAGCAGCCCCTATTTAGCGGGCGAGCAGTACTTC. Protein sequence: CASSPYLAGEQYF. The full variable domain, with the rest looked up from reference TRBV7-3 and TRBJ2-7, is GAGVSQTPSNKVTEKGKYVELRCDPISGHTALYWYRQSLGQGPEFLIYFQGTGAADDSGLPNDRFFAVRPEGSVSTLKIQRTERGDSAVYLCASSPYLAGEQYFGPGTRLTVT.

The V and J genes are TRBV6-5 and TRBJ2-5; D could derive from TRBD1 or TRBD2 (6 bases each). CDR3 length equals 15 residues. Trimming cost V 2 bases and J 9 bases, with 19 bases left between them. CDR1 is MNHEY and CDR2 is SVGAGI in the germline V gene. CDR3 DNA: TGTGCCAGCAGTTACGTGGGGGCCGGGCGGGGAGCCCAGTACTTC. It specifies CASSYVGAGRGAQYF.

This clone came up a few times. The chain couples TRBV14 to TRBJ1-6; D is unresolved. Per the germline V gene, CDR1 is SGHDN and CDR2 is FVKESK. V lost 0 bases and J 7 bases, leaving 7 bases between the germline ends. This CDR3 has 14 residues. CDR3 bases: TGTGCCAGCAGCCAAGACCAAATGAATTCACCCCTCCACTTT. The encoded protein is CASSQDQMNSPLHF.

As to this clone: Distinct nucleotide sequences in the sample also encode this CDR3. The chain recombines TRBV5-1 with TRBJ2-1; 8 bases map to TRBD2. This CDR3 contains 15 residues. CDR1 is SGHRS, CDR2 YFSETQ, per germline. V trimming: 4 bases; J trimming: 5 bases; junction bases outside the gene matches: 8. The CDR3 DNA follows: TGCGCCAGCAGCCCAGGGACTAGTGGTCACAATGAGCAGTTCTTC. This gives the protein CASSPGTSGHNEQFF.

CDR3 loop: CASSLPGRGKGETQYF. The CDR3 DNA follows: TGTGCCAGCAGCTTACCCGGTAGGGGCAAGGGAGAGACCCAGTACTTC. The chain has TRBV7-9 and TRBJ2-5; the D gene is possibly TRBD1 (5 bases). The CDR3 loop spans 16 amino acids. In germline, CDR1 is SEHNR, CDR2 FQNEAQ (reference sequence). The V gene lost 2 bases and the J gene lost 4 bases, with 17 bases spanning the gap.

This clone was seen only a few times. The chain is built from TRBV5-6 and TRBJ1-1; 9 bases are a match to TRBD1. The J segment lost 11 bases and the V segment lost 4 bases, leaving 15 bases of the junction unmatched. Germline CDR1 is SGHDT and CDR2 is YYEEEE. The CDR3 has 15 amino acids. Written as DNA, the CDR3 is TGTGCCAGCAGCGAGGGACAGGGAGGGAAAGTGCCCGCTTTCTTT. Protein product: CASSEGQGGKVPAFF. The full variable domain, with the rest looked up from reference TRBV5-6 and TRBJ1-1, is DAGVTQSPTHLIKTRGQQVTLRCSPKSGHDTVSWYQQALGQGPQFIFQYYEEEERQRGNFPDRFSGHQFPNYSSELNVNALLLGDSALYLCASSEGQGGKVPAFFGQGTRLTVV.

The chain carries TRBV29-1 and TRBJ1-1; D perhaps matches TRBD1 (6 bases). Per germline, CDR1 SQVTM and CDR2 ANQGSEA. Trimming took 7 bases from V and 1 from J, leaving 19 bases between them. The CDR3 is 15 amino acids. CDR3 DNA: TGCAGCGGAAATCGGGGGCCAAGGAGGAACACTGAAGCTTTCTTT. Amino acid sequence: CSGNRGPRRNTEAFF. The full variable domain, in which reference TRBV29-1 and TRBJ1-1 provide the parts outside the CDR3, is SAVISQKPSRDICQRGTSLTIQCQVDSQVTMMFWYRQQPGQSLTLIATANQGSEATYESGFVIDKFPISRPNLTFSTLTVSNMSPEDSSIYLCSGNRGPRRNTEAFFGQGTRLTVV.

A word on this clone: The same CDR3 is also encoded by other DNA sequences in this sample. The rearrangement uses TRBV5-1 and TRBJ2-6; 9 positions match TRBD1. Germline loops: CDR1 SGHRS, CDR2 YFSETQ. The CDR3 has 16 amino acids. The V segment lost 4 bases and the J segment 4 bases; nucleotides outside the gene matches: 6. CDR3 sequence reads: CASSLNRGLGANVLTF. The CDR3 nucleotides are TGCGCCAGCAGCCTGAACAGGGGGCTAGGGGCCAACGTCCTGACTTTC.

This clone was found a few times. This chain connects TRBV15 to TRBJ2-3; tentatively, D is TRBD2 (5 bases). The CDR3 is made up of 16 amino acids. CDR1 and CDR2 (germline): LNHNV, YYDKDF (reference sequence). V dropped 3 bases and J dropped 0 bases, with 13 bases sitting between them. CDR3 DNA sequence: TGTGCCACCAGCAGCGGACTCCGGGGTAGCACAGATACGCAGTATTTT. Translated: CATSSGLRGSTDTQYF.

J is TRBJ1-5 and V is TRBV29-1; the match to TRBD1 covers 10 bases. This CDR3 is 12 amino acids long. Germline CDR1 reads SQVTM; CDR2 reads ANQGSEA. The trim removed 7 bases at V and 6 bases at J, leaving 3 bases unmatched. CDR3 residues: CSARTGGQPQHF. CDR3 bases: TGCAGCGCCCGGACAGGGGGTCAGCCCCAGCATTTT.

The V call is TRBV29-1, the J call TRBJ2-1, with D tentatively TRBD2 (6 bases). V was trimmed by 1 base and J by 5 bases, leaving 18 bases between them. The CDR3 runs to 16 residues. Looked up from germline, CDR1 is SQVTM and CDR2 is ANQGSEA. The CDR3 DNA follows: TGCAGCGTTGAAGGGTTGGCAGGGAGGCCCCACAATGAGCAGTTCTTC. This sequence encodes CSVEGLAGRPHNEQFF.

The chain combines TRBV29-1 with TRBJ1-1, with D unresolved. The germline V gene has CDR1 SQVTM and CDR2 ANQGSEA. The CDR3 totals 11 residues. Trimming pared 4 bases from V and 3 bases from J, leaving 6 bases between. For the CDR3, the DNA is TGCAGCGTTGTGGAGTACACTGAAGCTTTCTTT. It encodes CSVVEYTEAFF.

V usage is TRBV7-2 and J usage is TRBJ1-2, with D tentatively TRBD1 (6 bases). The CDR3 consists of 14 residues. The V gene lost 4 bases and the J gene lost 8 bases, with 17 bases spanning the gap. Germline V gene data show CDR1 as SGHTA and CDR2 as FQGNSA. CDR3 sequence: CASSSSRTDHGYTF. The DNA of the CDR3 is TGTGCCAGCAGCTCCTCCCGGACAGATCACGGCTACACCTTC.